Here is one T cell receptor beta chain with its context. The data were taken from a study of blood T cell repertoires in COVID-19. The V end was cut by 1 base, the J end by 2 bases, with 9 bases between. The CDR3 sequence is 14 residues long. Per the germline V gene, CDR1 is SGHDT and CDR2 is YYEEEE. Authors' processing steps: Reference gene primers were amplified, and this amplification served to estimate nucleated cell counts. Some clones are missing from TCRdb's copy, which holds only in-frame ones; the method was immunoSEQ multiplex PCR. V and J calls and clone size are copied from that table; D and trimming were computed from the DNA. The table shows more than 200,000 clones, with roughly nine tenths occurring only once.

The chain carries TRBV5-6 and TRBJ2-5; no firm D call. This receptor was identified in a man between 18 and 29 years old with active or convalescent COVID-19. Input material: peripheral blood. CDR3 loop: CASSLYALQETQYF. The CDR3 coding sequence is TGTGCCAGCAGCTTGTACGCGCTTCAAGAGACCCAGTACTTC.